One sample yielded the 23 T cell receptor beta chains listed below, sequenced in a study of T cell responses to AZD1222 COVID-19 vaccine. Only in-frame clones appear in the TCRdb table, and some are missing; sequencing was by immunoSEQ multiplex PCR. Here the sample spans fewer than 150,000 clones, more than 70% being singletons. Material: peripheral blood, obtained on day 0 of AZD1222 vaccination. Receptors were obtained from an adult in good health.

The table lists this clone with a count of one. The J gene is TRBJ2-1, the V gene TRBV11-1, with 8 nucleotides matching TRBD2. The V and J ends lost 6 bases and 4 bases, in that order; junction bases with no gene match: 5. The CDR3 runs to 14 residues. Per the germline V gene, CDR1 is SGHAT and CDR2 is FQDESV (reference sequence). CDR3 DNA: TGTGCCAGCAGAGGCGGGGGGACATACAATGAGCAGTTCTTC. Its translation: CASRGGGTYNEQFF.

This chain links TRBV18 with TRBJ1-2; 9 bases are a match to TRBD1. Germline trimming cut 0 bases from V and 8 bases from J; bases unmatched to any gene: 7. Germline V CDR1 and CDR2: KGHSH, LQKENI. The CDR3 has 15 residues. For the CDR3, the DNA is TGTGCCAGCTCACCACCGGGACAGGGATTGGAGGGCTACACCTTC. This codes for CASSPPGQGLEGYTF.

This sequence joins TRBV12-5 and TRBJ1-3, with 7 bases identical to TRBD1. Trimming at V came to 2 bases and at J to 3 bases, leaving 4 bases not matched to a gene. This CDR3 has 15 residues. Germline assignment: CDR1 LGHNT and CDR2 FRNRAP. The CDR3 region is CASGLSGGGGNTIYF. The CDR3 DNA reads TGTGCTAGTGGTTTGTCAGGGGGTGGTGGAAACACCATATATTTT. The full variable domain, with the rest looked up from reference TRBV12-5 and TRBJ1-3, is DARVTQTPRHKVTEMGQEVTMRCQPILGHNTVFWYRQTMMQGLELLAYFRNRAPLDDSGMPKDRFSAEMPDATLATLKIQPSEPRDSAVYFCASGLSGGGGNTIYFGEGSWLTVV.

This rearrangement joins TRBV5-1 to TRBJ1-5; 8 bases map to TRBD1. This CDR3 is 15 amino acids long. The J segment lost 5 bases and the V segment lost 4 bases, leaving 8 bases of the junction unmatched. CDR1 and CDR2 from the germline V gene are SGHRS and YFSETQ. CDR3 sequence: CASSPGQGLYQPQHF. DNA of the CDR3: TGCGCCAGCAGCCCAGGACAGGGCCTTTATCAGCCCCAGCATTTT.

V usage is TRBV7-9 and J usage is TRBJ2-1; D ambiguous. This CDR3 comprises 13 residues. Trimming took 1 base from V and 10 from J, leaving 11 bases between them. Germline V gives CDR1 SEHNR, CDR2 FQNEAQ (reference sequence). The CDR3 nucleotides are TGTGCCAGCAGCTTAGAAAGGGCGTCCGAGCAGTTCTTC. Amino acid sequence: CASSLERASEQFF.

The J gene is TRBJ1-5, the V gene TRBV27; maybe TRBD1 (5 bases). Trimming stripped 7 bases from V and 7 bases from J, with 14 bases between. Germline assignment: CDR1 MNHEY and CDR2 SMNVEV (reference sequence). The CDR3 is made up of 13 amino acids. The CDR3 region has the DNA TGTGCCAGCAAACTGACGTGGGGCCAGCCCCAGCATTTT. It codes for CASKLTWGQPQHF.

This sequence joins TRBV19 and TRBJ1-2; D possibly corresponds to TRBD1 (6 bases). Germline CDR1 LNHDA, CDR2 SQIVND (reference sequence). Between the trimmed V and J ends, which lost 2 bases and 6 bases, there was a span of 10 bases. This CDR3 comprises 13 residues. This CDR3 reads CASSIRGGDGYTF. The CDR3 DNA follows: TGTGCCAGTAGTATAAGGGGGGGCGATGGCTACACCTTC.

The chain is built from TRBV4-2 and TRBJ1-4; D not certain. Trimming shortened V by 2 bases and J by 0 bases, and 10 bases separated the two germline ends. CDR3 size: 16 residues. Germline values: CDR1 LGHNA, CDR2 YNFKEQ. In DNA, the CDR3 is TGTGCCAGCAGCCAACCACCCGGGGCAACTAATGAAAAACTGTTTTTT. This gives the protein CASSQPPGATNEKLFF.

The CDR3 loop is CASISPGAGNTEAFF. The CDR3, as DNA: TGTGCCAGTATTTCCCCAGGGGCCGGGAACACTGAAGCTTTCTTT. The V call is TRBV19, the J call TRBJ1-1, with TRBD1 as a possible D gene (6 bases). The CDR3 has 15 amino acids. Per germline, CDR1 LNHDA and CDR2 SQIVND (reference sequence). Trimming removed 7 bases at V and 1 base at J, with 16 bases between.

The genes are TRBV2 and TRBJ2-7; D not resolved. The CDR3 length is 12 residues. V dropped 3 bases and J dropped 2 bases, with 5 bases sitting between them. Germline V CDR1 and CDR2: SNHLY, FYNNEI. The CDR3 is CASSDPAYEQYF. CDR3 nucleotide sequence: TGTGCCAGCAGTGACCCAGCCTACGAGCAGTACTTC.

The rearrangement links TRBV6-1 to TRBJ1-1, with no clear D. V was clipped by 2 bases and J by 3 bases, with 16 bases between them. The length of the CDR3 is 16 residues. The V gene's germline CDR1 is MNHNS and CDR2 SASEGT. The chain's CDR3 is CASSEFGRPPDTEAFF. In nucleotides, the CDR3 is TGTGCCAGCAGTGAATTCGGAAGGCCACCGGACACTGAAGCTTTCTTT.

This chain links TRBV6-2 or TRBV6-3 with TRBJ2-5; perhaps TRBD2 as D (6 bases). The CDR3 spans 14 residues. Deletions cut 5 bases from V and 5 bases from J, with 15 bases between. Germline V lookup: CDR1 MNHEY, CDR2 SVGEGT. The CDR3 region is CASSPPLALETQYF. DNA of the CDR3: TGTGCCAGCAGTCCACCTCTAGCGTTGGAGACCCAGTACTTC.

This clone is a singleton in its sample. The chain recombines TRBV12-3 or TRBV12-4 with TRBJ2-5; 8 bases match TRBD1. This CDR3 is 13 amino acids long. The trim removed 6 bases at V and 6 bases at J, leaving 6 bases unmatched. The CDR3 DNA reads as TGTGCCAGCAGATCAGGGGGCGACCAGACCCAGTACTTC. It encodes CASRSGGDQTQYF.

The V gene is TRBV6-6, the J gene TRBJ1-1; perhaps TRBD1 as D (5 bases). Deletions cut 3 bases from V and 3 bases from J, with 8 bases between. Germline V gene data show CDR1 as MNHNY and CDR2 as SVGAGI (reference sequence). The CDR3 runs 13 residues. The CDR3 bases are TGTGCCAGCAGTTATCGGGGGGACACTGAAGCTTTCTTT. Encoded protein: CASSYRGDTEAFF.

V gene TRBV2 combines with J gene TRBJ2-7; TRBD1 or TRBD2 may be the D gene (5 bases each). The length of the CDR3 is 14 residues. Looked up from germline, CDR1 is SNHLY and CDR2 is FYNNEI. V was pared by 7 bases and J by 2 bases, with 15 bases between. CDR3 amino acids: CASTYRDRAYEQYF. In nucleotides, the CDR3 is TGTGCCAGCACTTACCGGGACCGAGCCTACGAGCAGTACTTC.

The chain uses TRBV20-1 and TRBJ2-1; 12 bases match TRBD2. The V gene's germline CDR1 is DFQATT and CDR2 SNEGSKA (reference sequence). The J segment lost 2 bases and the V segment lost 3 bases, leaving 5 bases of the junction unmatched. This CDR3 contains 16 residues. This CDR3 reads CSASQTSGGTYNEQFF. CDR3 DNA: TGCAGTGCTAGTCAGACTAGCGGGGGAACCTACAATGAGCAGTTCTTC.

The CDR3 coding sequence is TGTGCCAGCAGTTCTCCTGGGACATGGAATTCACCCCTCCACTTT. Translation gives CASSSPGTWNSPLHF. The V call is TRBV21-1, the J call TRBJ1-6; the DNA was not compared with TRBD1, the D call given in the table. TRBV21-1 is a pseudogene. This CDR3 spans 15 amino acids.

The chain couples TRBV3-1 (or the pseudogene TRBV3-2) to TRBJ2-7; D uncertain. The germline V and J ends were trimmed by 0 bases and 3 bases, with 3 bases remaining between them. The CDR3 is 12 amino acids. CDR1 is LGHDT, CDR2 YNNKEL, per germline (reference sequence). CDR3 sequence reads: CASSQDIYEQYF. CDR3 DNA: TGTGCCAGCAGCCAAGACATCTACGAGCAGTACTTC.

The chain links TRBV15 to TRBJ2-7, with 9 bases identical to TRBD2. The CDR3 sequence is 16 residues long. Germline V lookup: CDR1 LNHNV, CDR2 YYDKDF (reference sequence). The junction had 9 bases not matched to a gene; V was cut back by 1 base and J by 5 bases. The CDR3 nucleotides read TGTGCCACCAGCAGAGCACGGGGACTAGCCGGGCACGAGCAGTACTTC. Translated, it gives CATSRARGLAGHEQYF.

This CDR3 reads CASSPTGEETQYF. CDR3 nucleotide sequence: TGTGCCAGCAGCCCTACAGGGGAAGAGACCCAGTACTTC. The chain recombines TRBV16 with TRBJ2-5; 7 bases agree with TRBD1. The CDR3 has 13 residues. The V segment lost 4 bases and the J segment 3 bases; nucleotides outside the gene matches: 2. Germline V CDR1 and CDR2: KGHSY, FQNENV.

The chain carries TRBV2 and TRBJ1-6; TRBD1 agrees at 8 bases. V dropped 6 bases and J dropped 7; count of bases not matched to a gene: 5. Germline lookup yields CDR1 SNHLY and CDR2 FYNNEI. This CDR3 is built from 14 residues. The CDR3 DNA follows: TGTGCCAGCAGCCTACAGGGGGGGAATTCACCCCTCCACTTT. Translated: CASSLQGGNSPLHF.

This chain uses TRBV7-2 with TRBJ2-1; D remains ambiguous. Trimming left V 2 bases short and J 4 bases short, with 12 bases between. This CDR3 has 15 amino acids. Germline V gene lookup returns CDR1 SGHTA and CDR2 FQGNSA. The CDR3: CASSLTPLTYNEQFF. The CDR3 coding sequence is TGTGCCAGCAGCTTAACCCCATTAACTTACAATGAGCAGTTCTTC.

The chain uses TRBV7-3 and TRBJ2-1; no reliable D call. In germline, CDR1 is SGHTA, CDR2 FQGTGA. This CDR3 is 12 amino acids long. Trimming removed 0 bases at V and 9 bases at J, with 6 bases between. CDR3 DNA: TGTGCCAGCAGCTTAACTGCCGGTGAGCAGTTCTTC. Protein: CASSLTAGEQFF. The complete variable domain, with remaining parts taken from reference TRBV7-3 and TRBJ2-1, reads GAGVSQTPSNKVTEKGKYVELRCDPISGHTALYWYRQSLGQGPEFLIYFQGTGAADDSGLPNDRFFAVRPEGSVSTLKIQRTERGDSAVYLCASSLTAGEQFFGPGTRLTVL.